These 2 T cell receptor beta chains were all obtained from the same sample, sequenced in a study of yellow fever vaccine responses in identical twins (dated by TCRdb to the late 2010s). Receptors were amplified or captured by RT-PCR. The data were produced on an Illumina HiSeq 2500. TCRdb took the public reads, trimmed them with fastp at Q25, ran MiXCR for clone calling and kept in-frame beta chains. Here each entry gathers all rows of one CDR3 protein and keeps the most common genes and DNA. This sample has several hundred distinct CDR3 sequences in its table, and about 74% of those were observed once. The ten biggest clones cover over 30% of the sample. Sequencing was performed on T cells from blood (PBMCs), unsorted or a sorted subset (not recorded which), taken before or after yellow fever vaccination (not recorded which). The receptors come from a female donor who received the yellow fever vaccine.

V is TRBV5-1 and J is TRBJ1-5; 7 bases fit TRBD1. Germline-derived CDR1 and CDR2 are SGHRS and YFSETQ. The CDR3 consists of 18 residues. V lost 0 bases and J lost 0; bases outside the gene matches: 9. For the CDR3, the DNA is TGCGCCAGCAGCTTGGGAACACAGGGGCGCGGTAGCAATCAGCCCCAGCATTTT. Amino acid sequence: CASSLGTQGRGSNQPQHF.

The V call is TRBV4-2, the J call TRBJ2-7, with 7 bases lining up with TRBD1. This CDR3 has 14 residues. The V and J ends lost 3 bases and 2 bases, in that order; junction bases with no gene match: 4. Germline lookup yields CDR1 LGHNA and CDR2 YNFKEQ. The CDR3 DNA reads TGTGCCAGCAGCCACGGACAGGTGGCCTACGAGCAGTACTTC. Protein product: CASSHGQVAYEQYF.